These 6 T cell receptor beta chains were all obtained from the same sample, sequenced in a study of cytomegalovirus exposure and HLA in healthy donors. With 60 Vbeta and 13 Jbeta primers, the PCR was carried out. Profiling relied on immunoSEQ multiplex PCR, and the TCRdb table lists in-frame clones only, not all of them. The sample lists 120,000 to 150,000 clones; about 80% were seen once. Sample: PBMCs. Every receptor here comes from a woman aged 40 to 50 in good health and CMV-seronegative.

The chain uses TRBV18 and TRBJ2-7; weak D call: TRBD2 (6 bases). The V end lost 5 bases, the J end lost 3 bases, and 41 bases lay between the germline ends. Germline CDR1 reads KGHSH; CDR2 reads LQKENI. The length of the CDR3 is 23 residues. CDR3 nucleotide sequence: TGTGCCAGCTCAAGGTCAGACCAGGTAGCGGCTAAGGGGAGCTACCTAAGATTCTACGAGCAGTACTTC. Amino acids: CASSRSDQVAAKGSYLRFYEQYF.

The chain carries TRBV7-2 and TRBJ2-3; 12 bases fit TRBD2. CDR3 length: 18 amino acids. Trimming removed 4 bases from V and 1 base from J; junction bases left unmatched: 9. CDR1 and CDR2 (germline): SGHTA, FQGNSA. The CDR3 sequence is CASSSMGRLAGGTDTQYF. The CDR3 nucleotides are TGTGCCAGCAGCTCGATGGGAAGACTAGCGGGAGGCACAGATACGCAGTATTTT.

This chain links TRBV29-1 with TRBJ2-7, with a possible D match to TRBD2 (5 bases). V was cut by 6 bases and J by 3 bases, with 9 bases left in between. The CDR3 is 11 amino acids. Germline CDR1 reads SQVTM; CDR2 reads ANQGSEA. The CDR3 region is CSVPGGYEQYF. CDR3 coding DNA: TGCAGCGTCCCAGGAGGCTACGAGCAGTACTTC.

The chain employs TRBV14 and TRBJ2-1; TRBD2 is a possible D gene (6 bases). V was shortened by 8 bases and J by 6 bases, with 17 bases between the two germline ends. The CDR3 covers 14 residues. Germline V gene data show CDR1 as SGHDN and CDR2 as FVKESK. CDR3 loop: CASSGTHYLNEQFF. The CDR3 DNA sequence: TGTGCCAGCTCCGGGACTCACTACCTCAATGAGCAGTTCTTC.

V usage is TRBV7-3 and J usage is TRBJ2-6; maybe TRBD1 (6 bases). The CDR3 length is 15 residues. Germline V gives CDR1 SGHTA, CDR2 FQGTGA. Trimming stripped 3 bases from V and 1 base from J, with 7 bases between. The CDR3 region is CASSFTGSGANVLTF. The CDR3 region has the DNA TGTGCCAGCAGCTTCACAGGGTCTGGGGCCAACGTCCTGACTTTC.

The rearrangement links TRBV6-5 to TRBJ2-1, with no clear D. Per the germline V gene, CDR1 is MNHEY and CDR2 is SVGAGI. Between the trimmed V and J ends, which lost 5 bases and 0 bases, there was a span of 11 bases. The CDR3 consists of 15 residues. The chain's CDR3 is CASSIRLSSYNEQFF. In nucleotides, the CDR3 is TGTGCCAGCAGTATCCGACTGAGCTCCTACAATGAGCAGTTCTTC.